What follows are 5 T cell receptor beta chains derived from one specimen sequenced in a study of shared clonotypes between healthy human individuals. Only CD45RO-negative cells positively selected for CCR7 counted as naive CD8 cells, so terminally differentiated effector memory CD45RA+ cells were excluded. Data came from immunoSEQ multiplex PCR; TCRdb stores just in-frame clones and leaves some out. The data show more than 2 million clones, 85% to 95% seen once. Sequenced: naive CD8+ T cells sorted from blood. Receptors were obtained from a man aged 18-30 years in good health.

The genes are TRBV2 and TRBJ2-5, with a possible D match to TRBD2 (5 bases). Trimming removed 2 bases from V and 5 bases from J, with 12 bases in between. CDR1 is SNHLY and CDR2 is FYNNEI in the germline V gene. This CDR3 spans 14 amino acids. The CDR3 DNA sequence: TGTGCCAGCAGTGAACCCCGGGGTAGGGAGACCCAGTACTTC. It yields the protein CASSEPRGRETQYF. Supplemented by reference TRBV2 and TRBJ2-5, the full variable domain reads EPEVTQTPSHQVTQMGQEVILRCVPISNHLYFYWYRQILGQKVEFLVSFYNNEISEKSEIFDDQFSVERPDGSNFTLKIRSTKLEDSAMYFCASSEPRGRETQYFGPGTRLLVL.

CDR3 DNA: TGTGCCAGTAGTATACCAAGTATGAACACTGAAGCTTTCTTT. Residues: CASSIPSMNTEAFF. The chain recombines TRBV19 with TRBJ1-1; D gene unclear. There are 14 residues in the CDR3. The germline CDR1 and CDR2 sequences are LNHDA and SQIVND (reference sequence). The ends were cut back, 2 bases at V and 0 bases at J, with 7 bases in the middle.

The chain links TRBV27 to TRBJ2-2; D is perhaps TRBD1 (6 bases). V lost 6 bases, J lost 6 bases, and 8 bases lay in between. Germline V gives CDR1 MNHEY, CDR2 SMNVEV (reference sequence). CDR3 length: 12 amino acids. CDR3 bases: TGTGCCAGCAGCCAGGGGTCCGGGGAGCTGTTTTTT. It specifies CASSQGSGELFF.

The chain has TRBV4-1 and TRBJ1-2; 7 nucleotides align to TRBD1. CDR1 MGHRA and CDR2 YSYEKL come from the germline V gene. J gave up 8 bases and V 0 bases, and 9 bases lay outside the gene matches. The CDR3 loop spans 15 amino acids. The CDR3 region has the DNA TGCGCCAGCAGCCAAGAAGTGACAGGGCGATGGGGCTACACCTTC. This encodes CASSQEVTGRWGYTF.

The chain employs TRBV27 and TRBJ1-6, with D possibly being TRBD1 (5 bases). The CDR3 consists of 13 residues. The V end lost 4 bases, the J end lost 8 bases, and 9 bases lay between the germline ends. Germline lookup yields CDR1 MNHEY and CDR2 SMNVEV (reference sequence). The CDR3 here is CASSWLGDSPLHF. CDR3 DNA: TGTGCCAGCAGTTGGTTGGGGGATTCACCCCTCCACTTT.